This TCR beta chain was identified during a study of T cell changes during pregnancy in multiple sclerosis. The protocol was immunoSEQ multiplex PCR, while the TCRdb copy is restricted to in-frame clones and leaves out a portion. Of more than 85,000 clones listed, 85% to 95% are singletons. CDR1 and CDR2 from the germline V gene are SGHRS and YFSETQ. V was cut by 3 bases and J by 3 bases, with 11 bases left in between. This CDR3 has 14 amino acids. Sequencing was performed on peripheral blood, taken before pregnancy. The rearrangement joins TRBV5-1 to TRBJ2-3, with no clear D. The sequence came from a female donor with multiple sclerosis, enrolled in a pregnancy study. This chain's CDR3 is CASSSIGATDTQYF. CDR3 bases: TGCGCCAGCAGCTCCATCGGTGCGACAGATACGCAGTATTTT.